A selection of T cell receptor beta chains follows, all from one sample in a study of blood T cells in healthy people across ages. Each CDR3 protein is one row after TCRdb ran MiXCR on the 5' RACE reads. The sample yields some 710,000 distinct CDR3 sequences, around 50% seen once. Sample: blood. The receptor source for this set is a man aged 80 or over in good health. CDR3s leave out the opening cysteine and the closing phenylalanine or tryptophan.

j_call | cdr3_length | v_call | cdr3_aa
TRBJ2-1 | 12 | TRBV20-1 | SARERTGTNEQF
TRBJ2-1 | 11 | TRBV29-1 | SVPLAGVGEQF
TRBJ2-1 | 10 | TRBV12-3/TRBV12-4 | ASSSGAGEQF
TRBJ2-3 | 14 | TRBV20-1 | SARSGRGGGTDTQY
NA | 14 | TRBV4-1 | ASSQDGARSSYEQY
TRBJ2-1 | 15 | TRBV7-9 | ASSLGRAEFSYNEQF
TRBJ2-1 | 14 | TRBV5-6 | ASSHPVGGRNNEQF
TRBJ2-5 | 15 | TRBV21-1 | ASSKVMSGGMGETQY
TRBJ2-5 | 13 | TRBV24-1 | ATSQTGAGQETQY
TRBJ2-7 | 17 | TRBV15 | ATSTAGLATITWGNEQY
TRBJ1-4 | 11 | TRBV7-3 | ASGRGQGEKLF
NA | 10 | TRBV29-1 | SVGLQGDEQY
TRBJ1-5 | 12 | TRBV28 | ASSRSNSDQPQH
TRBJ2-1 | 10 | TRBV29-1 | STASLYNEQF
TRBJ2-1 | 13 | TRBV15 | ATSDYGGPYNGQF
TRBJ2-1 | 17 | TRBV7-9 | ASISGTGGGWGPLNEQF
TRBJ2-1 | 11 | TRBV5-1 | ASSFERAGEQF
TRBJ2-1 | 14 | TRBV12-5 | ANDTRGTSRYNEQF
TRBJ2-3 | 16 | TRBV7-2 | ASSFRFRGSSHPDTQY
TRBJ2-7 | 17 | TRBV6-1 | ASSTRGLAGEITLREQY
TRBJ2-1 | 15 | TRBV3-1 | ASSQDQGYSSYNEQF
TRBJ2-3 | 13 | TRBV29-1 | SIEEGGSQADTQY
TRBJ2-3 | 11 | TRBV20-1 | SASRTAVDTQY
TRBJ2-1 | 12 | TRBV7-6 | ASSRRGSYNEQF
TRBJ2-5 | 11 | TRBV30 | AWSVTSQETQY
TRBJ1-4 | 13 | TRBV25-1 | ASSDGGGVREKLF
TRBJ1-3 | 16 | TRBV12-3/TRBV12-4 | ASSFHATGQGARNTIY
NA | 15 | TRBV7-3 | ASSAEGGMGVRNIQY
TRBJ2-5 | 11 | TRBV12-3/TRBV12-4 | ASSPIDGETQY
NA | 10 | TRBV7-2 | ASSWGGYEQY
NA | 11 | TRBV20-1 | SVSGRVQETQY
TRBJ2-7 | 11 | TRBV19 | ASSIQGGNEQY